A selection of T cell receptor beta chains follows, all from one sample in a study of blood T cell repertoires in COVID-19. TCRdb's copy holds only in-frame clones and misses some; the assay was immunoSEQ multiplex PCR. The table shows 150,000 or so clones, with roughly 80% occurring only once. Sequencing input: peripheral blood. Source of these receptors: a woman aged 35 to 49 with COVID-19, enrolled during active disease. CDR3s include the opening cysteine and the closing phenylalanine or tryptophan. A D gene is named only where the DNA matches it firmly. Size is omitted from some rows. Given values are once, few, many or a class for expanded clones.

CDR3 protein,CDR3 DNA,clone size,D gene,J gene,V gene
CASSRPGGVREQYF,TGTGCCAGCAGTCGGCCCGGGGGGGTAAGGGAGCAGTACTTC,-,TRBD2,TRBJ2-7,TRBV25-1
CASSRTRANYGYTF,TGTGCCAGCAGCCGGACTCGGGCTAACTATGGCTACACCTTC,many,-,TRBJ1-2,TRBV5-5
CASSPPRGSYEQYF,TGTGCCAGCTCACCACCCCGGGGGTCCTACGAGCAGTACTTC,-,-,TRBJ2-7,TRBV18
CASSLYPPYAGGKEF,TGTGCCAGCAGTTTATATCCCCCCTACGCGGGAGGGAAAGAATTC,-,TRBD2,TRBJ2-7,TRBV28
CASSSLDRATNEKLFF,TGTGCCAGCAGCTCTCTAGACAGGGCAACTAATGAAAAACTGTTTTTT,-,TRBD1,TRBJ1-4,TRBV5-6
CASSQAGAGTGELFF,TGTGCCAGCAGCCAAGCGGGAGCTGGAACCGGGGAGCTGTTTTTT,few,TRBD2,TRBJ2-2,TRBV28
CACSSGSLNNEQFF,TGTGCCTGCAGTAGCGGGAGCTTAAACAATGAGCAGTTCTTC,-,TRBD2,TRBJ2-1,TRBV30
CASSELAGYNEQFF,TGTGCCAGCAGTGAACTAGCGGGGTACAATGAGCAGTTCTTC,once,TRBD2,TRBJ2-1,TRBV2
CASSLYRGGTEAFF,TGCGCCAGCAGCTTGTACAGGGGGGGTACTGAAGCTTTCTTT,-,TRBD1,TRBJ1-1,TRBV5-1
CSVTGTNTDTQYF,TGCAGCGTTACCGGGACTAACACAGATACGCAGTATTTT,-,TRBD2,TRBJ2-3,TRBV29-1
CASSRTTEGQGYNEQFF,TGTGCCAGCAGCCGGACCACCGAAGGACAGGGGTACAATGAGCAGTTCTTC,few,TRBD1,TRBJ2-1,TRBV5-4
CASSRILAGAYNEQFF,TGTGCCAGCAGCCGTATCCTAGCGGGAGCCTACAATGAGCAGTTCTTC,-,TRBD2,TRBJ2-1,TRBV11-2
CASSQDLAGAYNEQFF,TGCGCCAGCAGCCAAGATCTGGCGGGAGCCTACAATGAGCAGTTCTTC,-,TRBD2,TRBJ2-1,TRBV4-1
CASSLSSRGTFF,TGTGCCAGCAGTTTGAGCTCAAGGGGCACTTTCTTT,-,-,TRBJ1-1,TRBV2
CASRVQVAGELFF,TGTGCCAGTAGGGTCCAGGTGGCCGGGGAGCTGTTTTTT,-,-,TRBJ2-2,TRBV19
CASSQGVWGQPQHF,TGTGCCAGCAGTCAGGGGGTTTGGGGTCAGCCCCAGCATTTT,-,TRBD1,TRBJ1-5,TRBV6-5
CASKVSSGSRNEQFF,TGTGCCAGTAAGGTTTCGAGCGGGAGCAGAAATGAGCAGTTCTTC,-,TRBD2,TRBJ2-1,TRBV19
CASTGGGSSYNEQFF,TGTGCCAGTACCGGGGGGGGCAGCTCCTACAATGAGCAGTTCTTC,-,TRBD2,TRBJ2-1,TRBV19
CASTGSYFGGYTF,TGTGCCAGCACAGGGTCTTACTTCGGTGGCTACACCTTC,-,-,TRBJ1-2,TRBV2
CATSRQQNSGNTIYF,TGTGCCACCAGCAGACAACAGAACTCTGGAAACACCATATATTTT,-,-,TRBJ1-3,TRBV15
CASSPRLSNSPLHF,TGTGCCAGCAGTCCCCGTCTGAGTAATTCACCCCTCCACTTT,few,-,TRBJ1-6,TRBV28
CASAGGLTGELFF,TGTGCCAGCGCCGGGGGACTAACCGGGGAGCTGTTTTTT,-,TRBD2,TRBJ2-2,TRBV12-3/TRBV12-4
CSVVGTGGGTGELFF,TGCAGCGTTGTGGGGACAGGGGGTGGCACCGGGGAGCTGTTTTTT,-,TRBD1,TRBJ2-2,TRBV29-1
CASSRGTGLQPQHF,TGTGCCAGCAGCCGAGGGACAGGGCTTCAGCCCCAGCATTTT,once,TRBD1,TRBJ1-5,TRBV9
CASSKDQRDTQYF,TGTGCCAGCAGCAAGGACCAGCGGGATACGCAGTATTTT,once,-,TRBJ2-3,TRBV5-6
CASSLDTTGRETQYF,TGTGCCAGCAGCTTAGATACCACAGGCCGGGAGACCCAGTACTTC,-,-,TRBJ2-5,TRBV11-2